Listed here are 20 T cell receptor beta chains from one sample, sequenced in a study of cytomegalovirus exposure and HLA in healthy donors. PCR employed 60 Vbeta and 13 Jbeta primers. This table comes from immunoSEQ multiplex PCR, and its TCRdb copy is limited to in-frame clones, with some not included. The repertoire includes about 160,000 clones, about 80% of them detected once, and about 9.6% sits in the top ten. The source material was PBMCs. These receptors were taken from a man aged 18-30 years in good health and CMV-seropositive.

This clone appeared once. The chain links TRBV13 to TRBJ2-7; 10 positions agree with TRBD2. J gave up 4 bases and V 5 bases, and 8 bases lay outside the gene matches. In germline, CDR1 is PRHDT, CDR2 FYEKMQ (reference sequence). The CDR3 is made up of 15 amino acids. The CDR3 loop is CASSHQAGGPYEQYF. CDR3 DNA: TGTGCCAGCAGCCACCAAGCGGGGGGGCCTTACGAGCAGTACTTC.

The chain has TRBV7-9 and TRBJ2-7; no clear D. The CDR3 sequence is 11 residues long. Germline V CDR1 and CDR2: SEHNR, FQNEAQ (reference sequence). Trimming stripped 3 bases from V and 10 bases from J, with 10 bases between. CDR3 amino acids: CASSFGPGQYF. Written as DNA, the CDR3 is TGTGCCAGCAGCTTTGGGCCCGGACAGTACTTC.

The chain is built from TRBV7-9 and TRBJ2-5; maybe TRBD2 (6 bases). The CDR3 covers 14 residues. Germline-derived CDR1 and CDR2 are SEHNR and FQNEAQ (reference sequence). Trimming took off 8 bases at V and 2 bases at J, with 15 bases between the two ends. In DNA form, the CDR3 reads TGTGCCAGCGGACCCCGGAGGGGTCAAGAGACCCAGTACTTC. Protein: CASGPRRGQETQYF.

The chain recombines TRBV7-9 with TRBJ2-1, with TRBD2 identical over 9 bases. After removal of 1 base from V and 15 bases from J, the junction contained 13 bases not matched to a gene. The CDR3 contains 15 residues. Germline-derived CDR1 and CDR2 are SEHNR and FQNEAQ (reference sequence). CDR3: CASSLGGGGDDLAFF. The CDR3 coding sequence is TGTGCCAGCAGCTTAGGTGGCGGGGGGGACGATTTAGCGTTCTTC.

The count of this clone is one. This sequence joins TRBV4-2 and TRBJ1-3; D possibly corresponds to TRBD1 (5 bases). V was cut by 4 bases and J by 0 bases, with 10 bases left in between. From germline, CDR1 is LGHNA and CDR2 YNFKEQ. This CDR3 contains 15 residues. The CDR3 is CASSPTAGSGNTIYF. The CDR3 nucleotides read TGTGCCAGCAGCCCGACAGCCGGCTCTGGAAACACCATATATTTT.

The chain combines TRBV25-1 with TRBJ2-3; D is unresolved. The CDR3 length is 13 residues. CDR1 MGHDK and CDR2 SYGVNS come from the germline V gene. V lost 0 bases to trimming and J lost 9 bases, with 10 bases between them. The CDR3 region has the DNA TGTGCCAGCAGTGAATACCTCCCCGTGACGCAGTATTTT. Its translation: CASSEYLPVTQYF.

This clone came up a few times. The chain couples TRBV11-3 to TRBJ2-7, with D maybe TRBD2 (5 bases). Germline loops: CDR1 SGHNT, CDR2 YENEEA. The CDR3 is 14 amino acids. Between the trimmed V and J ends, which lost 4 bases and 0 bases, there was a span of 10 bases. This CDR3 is CASSSGLPSYEQYF. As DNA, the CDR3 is TGTGCCAGCAGCTCCGGACTTCCCTCCTACGAGCAGTACTTC.

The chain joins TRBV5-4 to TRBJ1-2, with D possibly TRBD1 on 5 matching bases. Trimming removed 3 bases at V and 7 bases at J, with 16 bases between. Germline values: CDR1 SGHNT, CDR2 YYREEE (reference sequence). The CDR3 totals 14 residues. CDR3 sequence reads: CASSSLAGGTGYTF. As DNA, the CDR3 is TGTGCCAGCAGCTCCCTTGCGGGCGGGACTGGCTACACCTTC.

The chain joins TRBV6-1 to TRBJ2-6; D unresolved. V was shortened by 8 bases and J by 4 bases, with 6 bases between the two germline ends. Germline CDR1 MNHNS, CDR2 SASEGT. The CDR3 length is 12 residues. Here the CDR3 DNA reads TGTGCCAGCCATTCCGGGGCCAACGTCCTGACTTTC. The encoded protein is CASHSGANVLTF.

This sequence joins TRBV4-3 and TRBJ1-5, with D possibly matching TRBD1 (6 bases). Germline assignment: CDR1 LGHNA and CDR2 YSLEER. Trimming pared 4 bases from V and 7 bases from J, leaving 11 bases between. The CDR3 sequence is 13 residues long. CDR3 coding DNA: TGCGCCAGCAGCCCACAGGGTAGGCAGCCCCAGCATTTT. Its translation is CASSPQGRQPQHF.

CDR3 in DNA: TGCGCCAGCATTTTCCCAGGACTAGCGGGAGTCGGTGAGCAGTTCTTC. Protein sequence: CASIFPGLAGVGEQFF. The chain couples TRBV10-1 to TRBJ2-1; 13 bases match TRBD2. Germline V gene data show CDR1 as WNHNN and CDR2 as SYGVQD (reference sequence). This CDR3 has 16 amino acids. Unmatched junction bases numbered 12, after V lost 7 bases and J lost 9 bases.

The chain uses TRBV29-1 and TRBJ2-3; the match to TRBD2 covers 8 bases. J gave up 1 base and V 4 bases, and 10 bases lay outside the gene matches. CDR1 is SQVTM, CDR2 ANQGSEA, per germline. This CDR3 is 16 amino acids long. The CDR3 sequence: CSVGLAGRMRTDTQYF. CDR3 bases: TGCAGCGTTGGATTAGCGGGAAGAATGCGCACAGATACGCAGTATTTT.

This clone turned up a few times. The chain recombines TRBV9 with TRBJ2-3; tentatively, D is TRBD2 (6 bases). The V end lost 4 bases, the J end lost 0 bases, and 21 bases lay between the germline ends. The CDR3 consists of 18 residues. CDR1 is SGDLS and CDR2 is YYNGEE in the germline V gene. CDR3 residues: CASSLAGWGSGSTDTQYF. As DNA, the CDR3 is TGTGCCAGCAGCTTAGCTGGGTGGGGTAGCGGAAGCACAGATACGCAGTATTTT.

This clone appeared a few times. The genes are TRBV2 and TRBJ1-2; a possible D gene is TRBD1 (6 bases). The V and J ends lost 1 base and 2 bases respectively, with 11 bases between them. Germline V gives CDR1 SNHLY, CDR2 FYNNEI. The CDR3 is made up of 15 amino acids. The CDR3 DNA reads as TGTGCCAGCAGTGAAGTCCGGACAGCGAACTATGGCTACACCTTC. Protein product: CASSEVRTANYGYTF.

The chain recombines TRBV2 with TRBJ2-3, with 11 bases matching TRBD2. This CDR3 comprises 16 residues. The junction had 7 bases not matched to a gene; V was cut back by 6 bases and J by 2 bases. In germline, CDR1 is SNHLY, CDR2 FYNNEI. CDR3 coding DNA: TGTGCCAGCAGGGGGACTAGCGGCGCGCACACAGATACGCAGTATTTT. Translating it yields CASRGTSGAHTDTQYF.

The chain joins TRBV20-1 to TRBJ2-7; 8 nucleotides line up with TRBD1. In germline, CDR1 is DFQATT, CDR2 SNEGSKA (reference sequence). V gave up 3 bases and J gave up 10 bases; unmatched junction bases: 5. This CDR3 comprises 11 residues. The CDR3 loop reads CSAREDREQYF. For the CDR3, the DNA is TGCAGTGCTAGGGAGGACAGGGAACAGTACTTC.

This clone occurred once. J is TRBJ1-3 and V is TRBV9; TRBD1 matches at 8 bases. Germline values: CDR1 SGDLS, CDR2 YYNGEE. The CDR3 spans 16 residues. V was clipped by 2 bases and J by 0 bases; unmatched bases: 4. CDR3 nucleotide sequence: TGTGCCAGCAGCGTGCAGGGGGCCTCCTCTGGAAACACCATATATTTT. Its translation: CASSVQGASSGNTIYF.

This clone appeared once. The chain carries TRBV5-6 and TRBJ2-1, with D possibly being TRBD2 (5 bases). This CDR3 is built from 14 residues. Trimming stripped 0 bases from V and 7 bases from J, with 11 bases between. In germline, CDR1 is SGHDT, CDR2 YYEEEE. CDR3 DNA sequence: TGTGCCAGCAGCTTGGGACCGGGAATGAATGAGCAGTTCTTC. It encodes CASSLGPGMNEQFF.

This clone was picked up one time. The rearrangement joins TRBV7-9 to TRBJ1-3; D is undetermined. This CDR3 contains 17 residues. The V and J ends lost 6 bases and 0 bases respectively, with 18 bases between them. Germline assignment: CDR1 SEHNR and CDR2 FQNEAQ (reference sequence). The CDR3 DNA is TGTGCCAGCAGATTGCCTTTGTCCGGAGTCTCTGGAAACACCATATATTTT. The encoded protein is CASRLPLSGVSGNTIYF.

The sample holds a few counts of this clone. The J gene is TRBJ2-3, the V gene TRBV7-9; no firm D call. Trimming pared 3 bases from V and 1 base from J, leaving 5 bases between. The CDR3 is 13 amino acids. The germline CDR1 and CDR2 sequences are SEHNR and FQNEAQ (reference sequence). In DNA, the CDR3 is TGTGCCAGCAGCTTGTCTCGCACAGATACGCAGTATTTT. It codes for CASSLSRTDTQYF.